What follows are 19 T cell receptor beta chains derived from one specimen sequenced in a study of shared clonotypes between healthy human individuals. The repertoire was sequenced with immunoSEQ multiplex PCR; TCRdb's copy has only in-frame clones and lacks some. The table shows about half a million clones, with roughly 80% occurring only once. Sequenced input: PBMCs. These receptor sequences come from a woman aged 40 to 49 in good health. Some clones in this sample may be carry-over from other donors' samples.

Details on this clone: The same CDR3 is also encoded by other DNA sequences in this sample. The genes are TRBV18 and TRBJ2-5, with 8 bases matching TRBD1. The closer fit of TRBJ2-7 to the DNA end suggests the J call may be wrong. CDR1 and CDR2 (germline): KGHSH, LQKENI. The CDR3 runs to 17 residues. For the CDR3, the DNA is TGTGCCAGCTCACCAAGTCCGGTCGGGCAGGGGGCCGACGAGCAGTACTTC. This sequence encodes CASSPSPVGQGADEQYF.

This clone was found a few times. The V call is TRBV11-3, the J call TRBJ1-1; 10 positions match TRBD1. CDR3 length equals 16 residues. V dropped 3 bases and J dropped 3; count of bases not matched to a gene: 7. Germline values: CDR1 SGHNT, CDR2 YENEEA. CDR3 protein: CASSLGTGVEDTEAFF. Here the CDR3 DNA reads TGTGCCAGCAGCTTGGGGACAGGGGTTGAGGACACTGAAGCTTTCTTT.

For this clone: A far more abundant clone sits one base away, making this likely a read error. The V gene is TRBV2, the J gene TRBJ1-1, with D perhaps matching TRBD1 (5 bases). The germline CDR1 and CDR2 sequences are SNHLY and FYNNEI. The CDR3 extends over 16 amino acids. Here the CDR3 reads CASSEGRGSQPTEASF. CDR3 coding DNA: TGTGCCAGCAGCGAGGGGCGGGGCAGCCAACCCACTGAAGCTTCCTTT.

Remarks on this clone: A far larger clone lies a single base away; this is likely a read error. The rearrangement links TRBV5-5 to TRBJ1-1; 8 nucleotides match TRBD1. J was trimmed by 4 bases and V by 3 bases; bases with no gene match: 2. Germline-derived CDR1 and CDR2 are SGHKS and YYEKEE (reference sequence). The CDR3 has 13 amino acids. The CDR3 loop reads CASSWTGSTEAFF. The CDR3, as DNA: TGTGCCAGCAGCTGGACAGGGAGCACTGAAGCTTTCTTT.

CDR3 in DNA: TGTGCCAGCAGCTTAGGCCTAGCGGGAGGGCACTCCTACGAGCAGTACTTC. Translated: CASSLGLAGGHSYEQYF. The chain carries TRBV7-9 and TRBJ2-7, with 12 bases that match TRBD2. The V and J ends lost 1 base and 0 bases, in that order; junction bases with no gene match: 4. The CDR3 covers 17 residues. The germline gives CDR1 SEHNR, CDR2 FQNEAQ (reference sequence). Full variable domain (remainder filled in from reference TRBV7-9 and TRBJ2-7): DTGVSQNPRHKITKRGQNVTFRCDPISEHNRLYWYRQTLGQGPEFLTYFQNEAQLEKSRLLSDRFSAERPKGSFSTLEIQRTEQGDSAMYLCASSLGLAGGHSYEQYFGPGTRLTVT.

The table lists this clone with a count of one. A read error likely explains this, since a far larger clone differs by one base. The sample holds other DNA sequences that translate to the same CDR3. The chain joins TRBV30 to TRBJ1-5; possibly TRBD1 for D (5 bases). CDR1 is GTSNPN, CDR2 SVGIG, per germline (reference sequence). The CDR3 is 15 residues long. CDR3 DNA sequence: TGTGCATGGAGTACGGGGCAGCTAGACAATCAGCCCCAGCATTTT. As protein: CAWSTGQLDNQPQHF.

The rearrangement joins TRBV29-1 to TRBJ2-1; D is possibly TRBD1 (5 bases). Germline V gives CDR1 SQVTM, CDR2 ANQGSEA. Trimming shortened V by 7 bases and J by 13 bases, and 20 bases separated the two germline ends. The CDR3 covers 12 residues. CDR3 DNA: TGCAGCGCCAATCCCTACCAGGGCCGACAGTTCTTC. Translating it yields CSANPYQGRQFF.

The rearrangement links TRBV2 to TRBJ2-7; perhaps TRBD1 as D (6 bases). The germline CDR1 and CDR2 sequences are SNHLY and FYNNEI. Trimming removed 8 bases from V and 6 bases from J, with 17 bases in between. CDR3 length: 13 amino acids. CDR3 amino acids: CASRTWSDSEQYF. The CDR3 nucleotides are TGTGCCAGCCGAACTTGGTCGGACAGCGAGCAGTACTTC.

Worth noting for this clone: A far larger clone differs by one base, so this is likely a read error. CDR3 protein: CAILSSSGANVLTF. In nucleotides, the CDR3 is TGTGCCATTTTATCGAGCTCTGGGGCCAACGTCCTGACTTTC. The gene calls are TRBV10-3 and TRBJ2-6; D unclear. This CDR3 contains 14 residues. The V end lost 9 bases, the J end lost 0 bases, and 9 bases lay between the germline ends. Per the germline V gene, CDR1 is ENHRY and CDR2 is SYGVKD.

About this clone: A far larger clone is off by one base, so a read error is likely. No DNA is shown, since the ends of the CDR3 on it are uncertain; the CDR3 is the one TCRdb lists. Other DNA sequences of this sample code for an identical CDR3. J is TRBJ1-1 and V is TRBV7-9. The CDR3 is made up of 16 amino acids, end residues included. CDR1 is SEHNR, CDR2 FQNEAQ, per germline (reference sequence). The CDR3 loop is CASSLVALGNHTEAFF.

This clone was observed a handful of times. CDR3 in DNA: TGTGCCAGCAGCTTAGATGGGGGGAAACTGTTTTTT. It encodes CASSLDGGKLFF. The V and J genes are TRBV7-8 and TRBJ1-4; a possible D gene is TRBD1 (5 bases). The V end was cut by 1 base, the J end by 11 bases, with 8 bases between. Germline CDR1 reads SGHVS; CDR2 reads FQNEAQ. The CDR3 is 12 amino acids.

The genes are TRBV2 and TRBJ2-3; D ambiguous. The CDR3 consists of 12 residues. The V end was cut by 1 base, the J end by 9 bases, with 8 bases between. CDR1 SNHLY and CDR2 FYNNEI come from the germline V gene. The CDR3 region has the DNA TGTGCCAGCAGTGAAGTGGGTAGAACGCAGTATTTT. Its translation: CASSEVGRTQYF.

About this clone: A read error is likely here: a far larger clone is one base away. At the DNA level, this CDR3 is encoded by other sequences in the same sample as well. J is TRBJ2-7 and V is TRBV28; D is ambiguous. Per the germline V gene, CDR1 is MDHEN and CDR2 is SYDVKM. V lost 6 bases and J lost 3, with 6 bases in between. This CDR3 comprises 11 residues. Here the CDR3 DNA reads TGTGCCAGCAGCTCCAGCTACGAGCAGTACTTC. Residues: CASSSSYEQYF.

This clone showed up just once. This chain uses TRBV9 with TRBJ2-5; TRBD1 matches 9 bases. The CDR3 contains 14 residues. The junction had 6 bases not matched to a gene; V was cut back by 4 bases and J by 5 bases. Germline-derived CDR1 and CDR2 are SGDLS and YYNGEE. CDR3 sequence (DNA): TGTGCCAGCAGCCCCTGGACAGGGGACGAGACCCAGTACTTC. This codes for CASSPWTGDETQYF.

The chain has TRBV5-1 and TRBJ2-3, with D unclear. Germline V gives CDR1 SGHRS, CDR2 YFSETQ. The CDR3 is made up of 15 amino acids. The germline V and J ends were trimmed by 4 bases and 3 bases, with 15 bases remaining between them. CDR3 nucleotides: TGCGCCAGCAGCCTTACCGGCCCTCGAACAGATACGCAGTATTTT. It specifies CASSLTGPRTDTQYF.

The rearrangement joins TRBV18 to TRBJ2-1; 15 bases line up with TRBD2. Germline lookup yields CDR1 KGHSH and CDR2 LQKENI. The J segment lost 4 bases and the V segment lost 8 bases, leaving 9 bases of the junction unmatched. The CDR3 consists of 17 residues. The CDR3 bases are TGTGCCAGCCTCGGACTAGCGGGAGGGCCTGGTTACAATGAGCAGTTCTTC. This gives the protein CASLGLAGGPGYNEQFF.

Comment on this clone: A far larger clone is off by one base, so a read error is likely. Other nucleotide sequences from this sample produce the same CDR3. This chain uses TRBV18 with TRBJ1-5; D might be TRBD1 (6 bases). Germline CDR1 KGHSH, CDR2 LQKENI. This CDR3 has 14 residues. CDR3 region: CASSPPGAEQPQHF. As DNA, the CDR3 is TGTGCCAGCTCTCCTCCGGGGGCAGAGCAGCCACAGCATTTT.

This chain links TRBV4-2 with TRBJ2-2, with 12 nucleotides matching TRBD2. Germline assignment: CDR1 LGHNA and CDR2 YNFKEQ. V shed 0 bases, J shed 5 bases, and the junction held 16 bases outside the gene matches. This CDR3 is built from 21 residues. The CDR3 nucleotides are TGTGCCAGCAGCCAAGAGACTAGCGGGAGTGGTTTGGGACGGGGGACCGGGGAGCTGTTTTTT. Translating it yields CASSQETSGSGLGRGTGELFF.

The chain uses TRBV6-5 and TRBJ2-7; 7 bases are a match to TRBD1. CDR3 length equals 14 residues. With V trimmed by 5 bases and J by 1 base, 5 bases remained unmatched. Looked up from germline, CDR1 is MNHEY and CDR2 is SVGAGI. The CDR3 nucleotides read TGTGCCAGCAGTGACAGGGATTATTCCTACGAGCAGTACTTC. It translates to CASSDRDYSYEQYF.